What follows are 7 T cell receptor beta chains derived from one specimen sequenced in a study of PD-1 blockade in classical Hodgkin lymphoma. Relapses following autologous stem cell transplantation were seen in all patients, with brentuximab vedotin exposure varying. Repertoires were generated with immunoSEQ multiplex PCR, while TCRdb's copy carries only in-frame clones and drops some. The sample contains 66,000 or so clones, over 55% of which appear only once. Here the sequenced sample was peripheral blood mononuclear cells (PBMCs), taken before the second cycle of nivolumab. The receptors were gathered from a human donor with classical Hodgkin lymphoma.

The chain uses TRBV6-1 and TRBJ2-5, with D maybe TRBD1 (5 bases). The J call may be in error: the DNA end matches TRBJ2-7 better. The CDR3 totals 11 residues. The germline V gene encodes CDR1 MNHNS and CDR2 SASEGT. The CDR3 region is CASRGRAEQYF. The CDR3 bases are TGTGCCAGCAGGGGCAGGGCCGAGCAGTACTTC.

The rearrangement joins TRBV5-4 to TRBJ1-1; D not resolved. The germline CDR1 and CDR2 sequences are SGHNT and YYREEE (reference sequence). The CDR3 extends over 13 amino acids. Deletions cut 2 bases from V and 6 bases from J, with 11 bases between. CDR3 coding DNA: TGTGCCAGCAGCTTTTGGGCTGGGGCTGAAGCTTTCTTT. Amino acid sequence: CASSFWAGAEAFF. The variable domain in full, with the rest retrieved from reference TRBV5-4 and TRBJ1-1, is ETGVTQSPTHLIKTRGQQVTLRCSSQSGHNTVSWYQQALGQGPQFIFQYYREEENGRGNFPPRFSGLQFPNYSSELNVNALELDDSALYLCASSFWAGAEAFFGQGTRLTVV.

CDR3 sequence reads: CASSQEAAGVTGINEQFF. The CDR3, as DNA: TGTGCCAGCAGCCAAGAGGCAGCGGGAGTCACGGGGATAAATGAGCAGTTCTTC. The chain recombines TRBV4-2 with TRBJ2-1; TRBD2 matches 8 bases. V lost 0 bases, J lost 7 bases, and 14 bases stayed unmatched. The CDR3 extends over 18 amino acids. The germline CDR1 and CDR2 sequences are LGHNA and YNFKEQ.

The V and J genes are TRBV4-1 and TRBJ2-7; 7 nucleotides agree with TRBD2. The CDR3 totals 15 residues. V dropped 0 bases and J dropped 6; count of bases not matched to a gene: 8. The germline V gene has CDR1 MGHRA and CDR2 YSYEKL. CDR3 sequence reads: CASSQERLAVGEQYF. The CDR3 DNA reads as TGCGCCAGCAGCCAAGAAAGACTAGCCGTAGGCGAGCAGTACTTC.

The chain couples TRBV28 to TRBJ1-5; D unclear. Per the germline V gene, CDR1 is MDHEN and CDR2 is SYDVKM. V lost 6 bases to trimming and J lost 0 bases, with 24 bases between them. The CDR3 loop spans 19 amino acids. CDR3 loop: CASSLSWTTLIASNQPQHF. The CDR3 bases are TGTGCCAGCAGCCTTTCTTGGACGACGTTGATTGCTAGCAATCAGCCCCAGCATTTT.

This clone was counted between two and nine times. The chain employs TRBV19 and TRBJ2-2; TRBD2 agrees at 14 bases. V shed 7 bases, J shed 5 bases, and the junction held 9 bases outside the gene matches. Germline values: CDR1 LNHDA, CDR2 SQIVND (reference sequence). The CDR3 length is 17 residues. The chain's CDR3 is CASISRLAGGLTGELFF. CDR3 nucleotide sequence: TGTGCCAGTATCTCCCGACTAGCGGGGGGGCTTACCGGGGAGCTGTTTTTT.

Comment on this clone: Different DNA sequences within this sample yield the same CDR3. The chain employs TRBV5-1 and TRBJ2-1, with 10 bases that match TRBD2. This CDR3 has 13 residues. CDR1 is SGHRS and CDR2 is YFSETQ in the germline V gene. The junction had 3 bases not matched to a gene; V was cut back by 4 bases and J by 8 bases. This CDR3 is CASSRGTSDEQFF. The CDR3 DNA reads TGCGCCAGCAGCCGGGGGACTAGCGATGAGCAGTTCTTC.